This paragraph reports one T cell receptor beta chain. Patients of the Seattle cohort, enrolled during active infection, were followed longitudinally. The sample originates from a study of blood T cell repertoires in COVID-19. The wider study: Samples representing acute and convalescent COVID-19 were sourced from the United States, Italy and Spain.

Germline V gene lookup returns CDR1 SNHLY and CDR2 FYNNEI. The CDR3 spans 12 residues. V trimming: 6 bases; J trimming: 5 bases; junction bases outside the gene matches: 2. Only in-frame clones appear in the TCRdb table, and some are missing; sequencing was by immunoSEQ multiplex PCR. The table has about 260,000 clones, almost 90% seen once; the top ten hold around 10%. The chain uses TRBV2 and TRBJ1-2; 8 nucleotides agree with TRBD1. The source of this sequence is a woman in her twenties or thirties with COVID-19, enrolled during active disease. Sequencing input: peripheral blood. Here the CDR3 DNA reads TGTGCCAGCAGCCGGGACAGGTATGGCTACACCTTC. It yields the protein CASSRDRYGYTF.